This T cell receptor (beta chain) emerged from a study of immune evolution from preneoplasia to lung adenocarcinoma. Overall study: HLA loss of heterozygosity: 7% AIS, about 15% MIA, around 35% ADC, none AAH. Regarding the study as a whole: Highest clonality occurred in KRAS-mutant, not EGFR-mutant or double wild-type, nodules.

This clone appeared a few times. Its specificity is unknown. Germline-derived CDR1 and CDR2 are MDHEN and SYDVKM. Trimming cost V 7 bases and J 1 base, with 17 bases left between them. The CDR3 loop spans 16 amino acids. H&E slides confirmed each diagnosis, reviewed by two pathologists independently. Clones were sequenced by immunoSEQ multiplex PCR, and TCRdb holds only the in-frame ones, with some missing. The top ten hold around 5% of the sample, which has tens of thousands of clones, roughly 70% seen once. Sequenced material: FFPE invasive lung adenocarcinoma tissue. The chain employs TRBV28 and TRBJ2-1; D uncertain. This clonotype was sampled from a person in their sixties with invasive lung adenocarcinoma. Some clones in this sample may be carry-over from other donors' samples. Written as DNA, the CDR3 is TGTGCCAGCACCCCTCCGTTGGGAATGTCCTACAATGAGCAGTTCTTC. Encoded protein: CASTPPLGMSYNEQFF.